The 21 T cell receptor beta chains given below trace back to one sample, sequenced in a study of T cells after yellow fever vaccination. TCRdb recomputed calls from the 5' RACE reads with MiXCR, one row per CDR3 protein. In the table there are roughly 250,000 distinct CDR3 sequences, 10% to 15% of which are singletons. The sequencing used CD4+ T cells sorted from PBMCs, collected 45 days after the yellow fever booster vaccination. The receptor set was obtained from a man younger than 45 who received the YFV17D yellow fever vaccine.

This clonotype was picked up a small number of times. This chain links TRBV29-1 with TRBJ1-2, with D possibly TRBD1 on 6 matching bases. With 7 bases removed from V and 8 bases from J, the gap between germline ends came to 17 bases. CDR1 and CDR2 (germline): SQVTM, ANQGSEA. CDR3 size: 12 residues. As DNA, the CDR3 is TGCAGCGCTTTACAGGGTGTCTTCGGCTACACCTTC. This translates into CSALQGVFGYTF.

This clonotype was seen only a few times. The J gene is TRBJ2-7, the V gene TRBV5-6; 9 nucleotides align to TRBD2. Germline values: CDR1 SGHDT, CDR2 YYEEEE. The trim removed 3 bases at V and 3 bases at J, leaving 7 bases unmatched. This CDR3 has 15 amino acids. CDR3 sequence: CASSSRVAGDYEQYF. CDR3 coding DNA: TGTGCCAGCAGCTCCCGGGTAGCGGGGGACTACGAGCAGTACTTC.

The genes are TRBV6-5 and TRBJ2-7; D gene uncertain. The ends were cut back, 0 bases at V and 5 bases at J, with 17 bases in the middle. The germline CDR1 and CDR2 sequences are MNHEY and SVGAGI. The CDR3 spans 16 residues. The CDR3 is CASSYSRGLNGHEQYF. The CDR3 DNA sequence: TGTGCCAGCAGTTACTCGAGAGGTCTGAATGGGCACGAGCAGTACTTC.

V and J are TRBV5-5 and TRBJ2-7, with no clear D. Trimming left V 7 bases short and J 11 bases short, with 22 bases between. Germline CDR1 SGHKS, CDR2 YYEKEE (reference sequence). The CDR3 totals 13 residues. The CDR3 sequence: CASGPGLAGVEYF. The CDR3 DNA follows: TGTGCCAGCGGCCCCGGGCTCGCCGGAGTGGAGTACTTC. Full variable domain (missing parts from reference TRBV5-5 and TRBJ2-7): DAGVTQSPTHLIKTRGQQVTLRCSPISGHKSVSWYQQVLGQGPQFIFQYYEKEERGRGNFPDRFSARQFPNYSSELNVNALLLGDSALYLCASGPGLAGVEYFGPGTRLTVT.

CDR3 DNA sequence: TGCAGTGCTAGGGCCCGGGTCTACCCCTCCTACGAGCAGTACTTC. As protein: CSARARVYPSYEQYF. The genes are TRBV20-1 and TRBJ2-7, with D unresolved. Between the trimmed V and J ends, which lost 3 bases and 0 bases, there was a span of 15 bases. This CDR3 is built from 15 residues. Per the germline V gene, CDR1 is DFQATT and CDR2 is SNEGSKA (reference sequence).

This clonotype was picked up a small number of times. This CDR3 is CASSEGQLQETQYF. For the CDR3, the DNA is TGTGCCAGCAGCGAAGGACAGCTCCAAGAGACCCAGTACTTC. This rearrangement joins TRBV7-9 to TRBJ2-5; a weak D match, TRBD1 (6 bases). Germline lookup yields CDR1 SEHNR and CDR2 FQNEAQ (reference sequence). CDR3 length: 14 amino acids. V was trimmed by 5 bases and J by 1 base, leaving 11 bases between them.

This chain connects TRBV20-1 to TRBJ2-2; either TRBD1 or TRBD2 may supply D (5 bases each). CDR3 length equals 14 residues. Germline V lookup: CDR1 DFQATT, CDR2 SNEGSKA (reference sequence). Trimming removed 2 bases at V and 3 bases at J, with 10 bases between. CDR3 coding DNA: TGCAGTGCTAGACCAATGGGGGACACCGGGGAGCTGTTTTTT. Translated: CSARPMGDTGELFF.

The gene calls are TRBV20-1 and TRBJ2-5, with D possibly being TRBD1 (6 bases). The CDR3 is 15 amino acids. V was shortened by 3 bases and J by 7 bases, with 21 bases between the two germline ends. Germline lookup yields CDR1 DFQATT and CDR2 SNEGSKA (reference sequence). The CDR3 nucleotides read TGCAGTGCTAGCCCCAGGGCCGGGCTAGGGGGGACCCAGTACTTC. Translating it yields CSASPRAGLGGTQYF.

This chain joins TRBV10-3 and TRBJ2-1, with D perhaps TRBD1 or TRBD2 (5 bases each). In germline, CDR1 is ENHRY, CDR2 SYGVKD. This CDR3 has 14 amino acids. V shed 4 bases and J shed 4 bases, with 11 bases lying between them. CDR3 loop: CAISVPGGYNEQFF. The CDR3 coding sequence is TGTGCCATCAGTGTCCCTGGGGGTTACAATGAGCAGTTCTTC.

This clonotype was seen a few times. The chain recombines TRBV7-9 with TRBJ1-1, with D unresolved. The V and J ends lost 3 bases and 4 bases respectively, with 9 bases between them. This CDR3 region has 13 residues. Germline V gives CDR1 SEHNR, CDR2 FQNEAQ (reference sequence). The CDR3 DNA sequence: TGTGCCAGCAGCTTTCGAGAGATCACTGAAGCTTTCTTT. It is translated as CASSFREITEAFF.

This rearrangement joins TRBV20-1 to TRBJ2-7; 7 bases agree with TRBD1. The CDR3 spans 12 residues. The trim removed 5 bases at V and 3 bases at J, leaving 4 bases unmatched. CDR1 and CDR2 (germline): DFQATT, SNEGSKA (reference sequence). CDR3 residues: CSAADRVYEQYF. The CDR3 bases are TGCAGTGCTGCAGACAGGGTCTACGAGCAGTACTTC.

There are a few counts of this clonotype. This chain connects TRBV20-1 to TRBJ2-5; D is possibly TRBD2 (6 bases). This CDR3 comprises 15 residues. The germline V gene has CDR1 DFQATT and CDR2 SNEGSKA (reference sequence). With 1 base removed from V and 1 base from J, the gap between germline ends came to 13 bases. This chain's CDR3 is CSARGTTTFQETQYF. The CDR3, as DNA: TGCAGTGCTAGAGGGACTACTACTTTCCAAGAGACCCAGTACTTC.

This clonotype has only a few counts. The chain has TRBV28 and TRBJ2-1, with 7 bases aligning to TRBD2. Trimming at V came to 6 bases and at J to 4 bases, leaving 15 bases not matched to a gene. Germline assignment: CDR1 MDHEN and CDR2 SYDVKM. The CDR3 has 17 residues. The CDR3 protein is CASSTYRQSGGYNEQFF. The CDR3 region has the DNA TGTGCCAGCAGCACCTACAGACAGTCGGGGGGATACAATGAGCAGTTCTTC. The variable domain in full, with the rest retrieved from reference TRBV28 and TRBJ2-1, is DVKVTQSSRYLVKRTGEKVFLECVQDMDHENMFWYRQDPGLGLRLIYFSYDVKMKEKGDIPEGYSVSREKKERFSLILESASTNQTSMYLCASSTYRQSGGYNEQFFGPGTRLTVL.

This rearrangement joins TRBV4-2 to TRBJ2-1; 9 nucleotides align to TRBD2. Germline V gene sequence: CDR1 LGHNA, CDR2 YNFKEQ. The CDR3 sequence is 18 residues long. V trimming: 1 base; J trimming: 3 bases; junction bases outside the gene matches: 10. The CDR3 sequence: CASSQATKASGIYNEQFF. The CDR3 DNA follows: TGTGCCAGCAGCCAAGCGACAAAGGCTAGCGGGATCTACAATGAGCAGTTCTTC.

This clonotype has only a few counts. This chain uses TRBV6-2 or TRBV6-3 with TRBJ2-1, with 8 bases lining up with TRBD1. The germline V gene has CDR1 MNHEY and CDR2 SVGEGT. This CDR3 contains 13 residues. The J segment lost 7 bases and the V segment lost 8 bases, leaving 7 bases of the junction unmatched. The CDR3 here is CASGQGASNEQFF. The CDR3 bases are TGTGCCAGCGGGCAGGGGGCCAGTAATGAGCAGTTCTTC.

This clonotype was found a few times. V and J are TRBV6-1 and TRBJ2-3; D possibly corresponds to TRBD2 (5 bases). The CDR3 contains 15 residues. V lost 10 bases to trimming and J lost 1 base, with 18 bases between them. The germline CDR1 and CDR2 sequences are MNHNS and SASEGT. DNA for the CDR3: TGTGCCACGAGGCACCGCGGAGGCGGCACAGATACGCAGTATTTT. This gives the protein CATRHRGGGTDTQYF.

This clonotype was counted only a few times. The genes are TRBV24-1 and TRBJ1-5, with a possible D match to TRBD1 (6 bases). Germline values: CDR1 KGHDR, CDR2 SFDVKD. This CDR3 is built from 15 residues. V lost 4 bases, J lost 3 bases, and 12 bases lay in between. CDR3 in amino acids: CATSDPGHLNQPQHF. The CDR3 DNA follows: TGTGCCACCAGTGACCCGGGACACCTCAATCAGCCCCAGCATTTT.

This clonotype was detected a few times. The chain has TRBV7-9 and TRBJ2-7; D is undetermined. This CDR3 contains 15 residues. Trimming left V 1 base short and J 0 bases short, with 10 bases between. The germline CDR1 and CDR2 sequences are SEHNR and FQNEAQ (reference sequence). In DNA, the CDR3 is TGTGCCAGCAGCTTAGGCAACCTGGGCTCCTACGAGCAGTACTTC. Its translation is CASSLGNLGSYEQYF.

This clonotype was seen a few times. The chain recombines TRBV6-5 with TRBJ2-3; either TRBD1 or TRBD2 may fit D (5 bases each). The germline V gene encodes CDR1 MNHEY and CDR2 SVGAGI. With 4 bases removed from V and 0 bases from J, the gap between germline ends came to 8 bases. The CDR3 is made up of 14 amino acids. The CDR3 nucleotides read TGTGCCAGCAGTTTGAGGGGAAGCACAGATACGCAGTATTTT. Its translation is CASSLRGSTDTQYF.

V is TRBV6-5 and J is TRBJ2-5; 7 bases are a match to TRBD2. This CDR3 is 15 amino acids long. V lost 6 bases, J lost 5 bases, and 12 bases stayed unmatched. Germline values: CDR1 MNHEY, CDR2 SVGAGI. The CDR3 bases are TGTGCCAGCAGACTTACTAGCGCCGCCGGCGAGACCCAGTACTTC. It is translated as CASRLTSAAGETQYF.

This clonotype appeared a few times. The rearrangement uses TRBV7-2 and TRBJ1-1, with D unresolved. V lost 8 bases and J lost 0, with 10 bases in between. CDR1 and CDR2 from the germline V gene are SGHTA and FQGNSA. The CDR3 totals 13 residues. CDR3 amino acids: CASGRTLNTEAFF. As DNA, the CDR3 is TGTGCCAGCGGCCGGACTTTGAACACTGAAGCTTTCTTT.